The TCR beta chain described here comes from a study of CD8 T cells in Susac syndrome. The V and J ends lost 7 bases and 4 bases, in that order; junction bases with no gene match: 6. From germline, CDR1 is MNHNY and CDR2 SVGAGI (reference sequence). The CDR3 sequence is 14 residues long. 0.5 to 1 ug RNA was reverse transcribed with random hexamers. immunoSEQ multiplex PCR amplified TCR beta CDR3 across 54 Vbeta, 13 Jbeta. One entry per CDR3 protein results from TCRdb running MiXCR on the immunoSEQ multiplex PCR reads. The sample lists a few hundred thousand distinct CDR3 sequences, around nine tenths seen once, with approximately 0.2% in the top ten.

The sequencing input was CD8+ T cells from PBMCs. V and J are TRBV6-6 and TRBJ2-1; 8 positions match TRBD2. This sequence originates from a human donor with multiple sclerosis. CDR3 nucleotides: TGTGCCAGCATCGGGAGGGCTTCGTACAATGAGCAGTTCTTC. Translating it yields CASIGRASYNEQFF.